This T cell receptor (beta chain) was sequenced during a study of blood T cell repertoires in COVID-19. Clones were sequenced by immunoSEQ multiplex PCR, and TCRdb holds only the in-frame ones, with some missing. Of under 250,000 clones in the sample, 80% were seen once. V lost 7 bases and J lost 3, with 9 bases in between. The length of the CDR3 is 13 residues. Germline CDR1 reads LNHDA; CDR2 reads SQIVND (reference sequence). The sample consisted of peripheral blood. The chain employs TRBV19 and TRBJ1-4, with D possibly matching TRBD1 (5 bases). The clonotype originates from a human donor in a cohort sampled during active COVID-19. Here the CDR3 DNA reads TGTGCCAGTAAGACAGATCCTAATGAAAAACTGTTTTTT. It translates to CASKTDPNEKLFF.